Below are 10 T cell receptor beta chains sequenced from a single sample in a study of technical replicates of blood from four donors (TCRdb year 2017). Library generation was performed with the immunoSEQ multiplex PCR assay. TCRdb holds this immuneACCESS table with in-frame rearrangements only. Some clones are missing; in checked studies, unresolved V genes explain under half, and the rest has no known cause. This sample has about 79,000 clones in its table, and approximately 94% of those were observed once. The ten top clones hold roughly 0.26% of the sample. Sequencing input: T cells isolated from PBMCs. The receptors stem from a human donor in good health.

The chain couples TRBV14 to TRBJ2-5; 15 bases match TRBD2. Germline CDR1 reads SGHDN; CDR2 reads FVKESK. The CDR3 runs 15 residues. J gave up 7 bases and V 0 bases, and 0 bases lay outside the gene matches. The CDR3 loop reads CASSQEGLAGGTQYF. Here the CDR3 DNA reads TGTGCCAGCAGCCAAGAGGGACTAGCGGGAGGGACCCAGTACTTC.

J is TRBJ1-4 and V is TRBV11-2; possible D gene TRBD1, 5 bases. CDR3 length: 13 residues. V was clipped by 3 bases and J by 8 bases, with 10 bases between them. In germline, CDR1 is SGHAT, CDR2 FQNNGV. The CDR3 sequence: CASSFQGREKLFF. CDR3 coding DNA: TGTGCCAGCAGCTTTCAGGGTAGAGAAAAACTGTTTTTT.

The chain combines TRBV30 with TRBJ1-2; unclear D gene. Germline values: CDR1 GTSNPN, CDR2 SVGIG (reference sequence). This CDR3 is built from 13 residues. Trimming pared 2 bases from V and 4 bases from J, leaving 11 bases between. As DNA, the CDR3 is TGTGCCTGGAGTAGAGGGCAGTCCTATGGCTACACCTTC. Amino acid sequence: CAWSRGQSYGYTF. The entire variable domain, with the rest obtained from reference TRBV30 and TRBJ1-2, is as follows: SQTIHQWPATLVQPVGSPLSLECTVEGTSNPNLYWYRQAAGRGLQLLFYSVGIGQISSEVPQNLSASRPQDRQFILSSKKLLLSDSGFYLCAWSRGQSYGYTFGSGTRLTVV.

The rearrangement links TRBV29-1 to TRBJ1-3; perhaps TRBD1 as D (6 bases). Germline V gene lookup returns CDR1 SQVTM and CDR2 ANQGSEA. V gave up 4 bases and J gave up 0 bases, with 16 bases separating them. The CDR3 totals 16 residues. The CDR3: CSVARGLDRSGNTIYF. In DNA, the CDR3 is TGCAGCGTTGCCAGGGGCCTCGACCGCTCTGGAAACACCATATATTTT.

The V gene is TRBV11-2, the J gene TRBJ2-1; 7 positions match TRBD1. The CDR3 has 15 residues. Germline values: CDR1 SGHAT, CDR2 FQNNGV. V dropped 5 bases and J dropped 14; count of bases not matched to a gene: 18. This chain's CDR3 is CASSQQPMSRGNEFF. The CDR3 DNA follows: TGTGCCAGCAGCCAGCAGCCCATGAGCAGGGGGAACGAGTTCTTC.

V and J are TRBV10-2 and TRBJ1-5, with D possibly matching TRBD1 (5 bases). The CDR3 loop spans 13 amino acids. Trimming removed 5 bases from V and 3 bases from J, with 8 bases in between. Germline V lookup: CDR1 WSHSY, CDR2 SAAADI. CDR3 coding DNA: TGCGCCAGCAGTCCGGGGGTCAATCAGCCCCAGCATTTT. Amino acids: CASSPGVNQPQHF.

V usage is TRBV9 and J usage is TRBJ1-1, with 7 bases identical to TRBD1. This CDR3 has 14 amino acids. Germline trimming cut 1 base from V and 3 bases from J; bases unmatched to any gene: 3. Germline V gene sequence: CDR1 SGDLS, CDR2 YYNGEE. The CDR3: CASSVHTGDTEAFF. As DNA, the CDR3 is TGTGCCAGCAGCGTACATACAGGGGACACTGAAGCTTTCTTT. Full variable domain (missing parts from reference TRBV9 and TRBJ1-1): DSGVTQTPKHLITATGQRVTLRCSPRSGDLSVYWYQQSLDQGLQFLIQYYNGEERAKGNILERFSAQQFPDLHSELNLSSLELGDSALYFCASSVHTGDTEAFFGQGTRLTVV.

The chain uses TRBV12-5 and TRBJ2-1; the match to TRBD1 covers 7 bases. J lost 6 bases, V lost 1 base, and 0 bases had no gene match. The CDR3 extends over 13 amino acids. Germline lookup yields CDR1 LGHNT and CDR2 FRNRAP. CDR3 region: CASGLEGANEQFF. The CDR3 nucleotides read TGTGCTAGTGGTTTGGAGGGGGCCAATGAGCAGTTCTTC.

This clone has just one count. The gene calls are TRBV6-1 and TRBJ1-1; D not resolved. Germline lookup yields CDR1 MNHNS and CDR2 SASEGT. V was shortened by 7 bases and J by 10 bases, with 13 bases between the two germline ends. This CDR3 region has 11 residues. The CDR3 sequence is CASKVVDTAFF. CDR3 coding DNA: TGTGCCAGCAAAGTGGTCGACACAGCTTTCTTT.

This chain uses TRBV27 with TRBJ1-2, with D perhaps TRBD1 (6 bases). Trimming took 5 bases from V and 7 from J, leaving 14 bases between them. The CDR3 extends over 13 amino acids. Germline CDR1 MNHEY, CDR2 SMNVEV (reference sequence). The DNA of the CDR3 is TGTGCCAGCAGTCCCAGCAGGGGCGGTGGCTACACCTTC. Translated: CASSPSRGGGYTF.